This T cell receptor (beta chain) was recovered during a study of blood T cell repertoires in COVID-19. Study-wide context: T cells, B-cell-depleted T cells, or PBMCs supplied cDNA or gDNA.

The length of the CDR3 is 14 residues. V lost 1 base and J lost 0, with 6 bases in between. Germline loops: CDR1 ENHRY, CDR2 SYGVKD. Sequencing used immunoSEQ multiplex PCR; TCRdb keeps in-frame clones, though not all of them. This sample carries about 480,000 clones, around 87% of them seen once, and the ten largest clones take 1.8%. Participants were aged roughly 18 to 90 years, lived in around 25 US areas, and enrolled virtually. Participants' own reports of clinical history determined their cohort assignment. Donors in Cohort 3 who had recovered were those with two negative PCRs, healthcare professional clearance, or resolution of their symptoms.

Sequenced: PBMCs or T cells enriched from blood (not recorded which). This chain uses TRBV10-3 with TRBJ1-1; D is unclear. This TCR came from a woman in her 40s who had recovered from COVID-19. This CDR3 is CAISEFPVNTEAFF. CDR3 nucleotide sequence: TGTGCCATCAGTGAGTTTCCGGTGAACACTGAAGCTTTCTTT.